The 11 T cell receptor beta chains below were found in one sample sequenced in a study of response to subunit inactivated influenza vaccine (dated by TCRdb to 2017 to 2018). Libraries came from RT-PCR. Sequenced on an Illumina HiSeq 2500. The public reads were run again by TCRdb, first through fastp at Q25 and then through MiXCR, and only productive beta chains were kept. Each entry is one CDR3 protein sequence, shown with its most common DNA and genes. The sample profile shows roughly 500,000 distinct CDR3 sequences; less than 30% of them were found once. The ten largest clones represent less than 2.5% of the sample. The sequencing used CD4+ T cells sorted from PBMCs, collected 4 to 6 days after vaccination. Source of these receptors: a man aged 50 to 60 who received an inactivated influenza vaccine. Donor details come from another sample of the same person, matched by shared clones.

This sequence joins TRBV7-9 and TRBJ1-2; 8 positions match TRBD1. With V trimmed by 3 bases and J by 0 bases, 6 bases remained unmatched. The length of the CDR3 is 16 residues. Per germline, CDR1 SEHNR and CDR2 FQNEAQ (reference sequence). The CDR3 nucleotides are TGTGCCAGCAGCTTCACAGGGGGAACCTCTAACTATGGCTACACCTTC. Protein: CASSFTGGTSNYGYTF.

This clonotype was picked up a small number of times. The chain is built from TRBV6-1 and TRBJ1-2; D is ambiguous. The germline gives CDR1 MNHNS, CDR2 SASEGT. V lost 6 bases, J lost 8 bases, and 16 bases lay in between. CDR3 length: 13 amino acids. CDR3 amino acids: CASSRRGQGGYTF. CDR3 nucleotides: TGTGCCAGCAGCCGAAGAGGGCAAGGAGGCTACACCTTC.

Here the CDR3 DNA reads TGTGCCACCAGCAGAGCCGTTCGGGACAGCCGCTACAATGAGCAGTTCTTC. Protein product: CATSRAVRDSRYNEQFF. The genes are TRBV15 and TRBJ2-1, with 7 bases identical to TRBD1. V lost 1 base, J lost 3 bases, and 9 bases stayed unmatched. Germline loops: CDR1 LNHNV, CDR2 YYDKDF (reference sequence). This CDR3 comprises 17 residues.

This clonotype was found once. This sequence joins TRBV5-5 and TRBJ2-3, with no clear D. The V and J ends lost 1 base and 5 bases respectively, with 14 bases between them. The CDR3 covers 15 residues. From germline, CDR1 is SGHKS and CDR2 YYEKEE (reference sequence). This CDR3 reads CASSLSWAIQDTQYF. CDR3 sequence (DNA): TGTGCCAGCAGCTTGAGTTGGGCGATTCAAGATACGCAGTATTTT.

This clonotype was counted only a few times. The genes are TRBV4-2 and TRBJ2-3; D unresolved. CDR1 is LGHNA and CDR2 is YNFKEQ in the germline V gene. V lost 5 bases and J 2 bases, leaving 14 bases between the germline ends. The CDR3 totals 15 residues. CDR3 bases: TGTGCCAGCAGCAAAGGAACCCGCCCCACAGATACGCAGTATTTT. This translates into CASSKGTRPTDTQYF.

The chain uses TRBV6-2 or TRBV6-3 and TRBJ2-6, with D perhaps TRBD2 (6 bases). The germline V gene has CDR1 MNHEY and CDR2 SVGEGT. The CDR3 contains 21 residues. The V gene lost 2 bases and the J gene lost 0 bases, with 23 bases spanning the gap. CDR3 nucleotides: TGTGCCAGCAGTTACCCTCCCCCTTCGACTAGTTCCCTCTCTGGGGCCAACGTCCTGACTTTC. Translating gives CASSYPPPSTSSLSGANVLTF.

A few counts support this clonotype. The CDR3 DNA follows: TGTGCCAGCAGCCTATACTATCGCCCCCACAATGAGCAGTTCTTC. Translated: CASSLYYRPHNEQFF. J is TRBJ2-1 and V is TRBV7-2, with D unresolved. Trimming shortened V by 5 bases and J by 5 bases, and 16 bases separated the two germline ends. CDR3 length equals 15 residues. Looked up from germline, CDR1 is SGHTA and CDR2 is FQGNSA.

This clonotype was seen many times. The CDR3 DNA follows: TGTGCCAGCAGAGGGGACTTGGATACGCAGTATTTT. Its protein is CASRGDLDTQYF. The rearrangement joins TRBV2 to TRBJ2-3; D is possibly TRBD2 (6 bases). The germline V and J ends were trimmed by 6 bases and 6 bases, with 10 bases remaining between them. The CDR3 sequence is 12 residues long. CDR1 SNHLY and CDR2 FYNNEI come from the germline V gene.

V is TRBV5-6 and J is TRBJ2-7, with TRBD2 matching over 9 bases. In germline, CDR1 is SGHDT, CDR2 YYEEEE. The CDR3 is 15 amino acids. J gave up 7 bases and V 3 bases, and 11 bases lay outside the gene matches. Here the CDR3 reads CASSWLAGVGSEQYF. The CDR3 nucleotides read TGTGCCAGCAGCTGGTTAGCGGGAGTGGGTTCAGAGCAGTACTTC.

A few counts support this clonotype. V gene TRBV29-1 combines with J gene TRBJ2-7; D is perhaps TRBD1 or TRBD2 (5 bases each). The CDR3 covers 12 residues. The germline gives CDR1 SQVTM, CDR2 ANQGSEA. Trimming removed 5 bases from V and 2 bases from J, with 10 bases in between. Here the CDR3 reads CSVTLGAYEQYF. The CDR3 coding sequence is TGCAGCGTTACGTTGGGGGCCTACGAGCAGTACTTC.

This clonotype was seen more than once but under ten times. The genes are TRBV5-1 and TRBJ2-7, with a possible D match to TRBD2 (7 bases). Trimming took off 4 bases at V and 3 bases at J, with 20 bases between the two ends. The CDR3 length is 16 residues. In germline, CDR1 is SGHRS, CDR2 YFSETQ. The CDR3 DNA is TGCGCCAGCAGCGGGGGTTTTGGCGGGGGCAACTACGAGCAGTACTTC. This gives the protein CASSGGFGGGNYEQYF.